Listed here is a single TCR beta chain. Relative to the germline gene, one junction end is altered; a read error may explain this. This table comes from immunoSEQ multiplex PCR, and its TCRdb copy is limited to in-frame clones, with some not included. The data show some 30,000 clones, roughly 87% seen once. This sample stems from a study of control samples from healthy donors and cancer patients. The TCR originated in a female donor with melanoma. The specimen sequenced was formalin-fixed, paraffin-embedded tissue.

The CDR3, as DNA: TGCGCCAGCAACCAAGAAGTAACAGGTCGCAATCAGCCCCAGCATTTT. Its translation is CASNQEVTGRNQPQHF. The V gene is TRBV4-1, the J gene TRBJ1-5, with D possibly matching TRBD1 (5 bases). Germline CDR1 reads MGHRA; CDR2 reads YSYEKL. CDR3 length: 16 residues.